Each of the 27 T cell receptor beta chains below was sequenced from the same sample in a study of T cell clones after liver transplantation. Here immunoSEQ multiplex PCR was the method, and the copy in TCRdb shows in-frame clones only, minus some. The sample contains about 20,000 clones, about 77% of which appear only once. Sequenced material: CD8+ T cells from blood, taken approximately 54 months after liver transplant. These receptors all stem from a human patient who received a liver transplant. Some T cells may be the graft donor's.

The CDR3 region has the DNA TGTGCCAGCAGCCCCTCTGGGGGCCACGAGCAGTACTTC. Its protein product is CASSPSGGHEQYF. This chain uses TRBV6-5 with TRBJ2-7, with D perhaps TRBD1 (6 bases). The V gene's germline CDR1 is MNHEY and CDR2 SVGAGI. V lost 6 bases and J 5 bases, leaving 14 bases between the germline ends. The CDR3 sequence is 13 residues long.

The CDR3 bases are TGTGCCATCAGTGAGTCGGGGACCTACAATGAGCAGTTCTTC. Translating gives CAISESGTYNEQFF. The V call is TRBV10-3, the J call TRBJ2-1, with D hard to call. CDR3 length equals 14 residues. Trimming took 0 bases from V and 2 from J, leaving 5 bases between them. Germline loops: CDR1 ENHRY, CDR2 SYGVKD.

The V and J genes are TRBV2 and TRBJ2-7; D uncertain. The CDR3 extends over 14 amino acids. The V gene lost 4 bases and the J gene lost 3 bases, with 13 bases spanning the gap. Germline assignment: CDR1 SNHLY and CDR2 FYNNEI. The CDR3 here is CASSVFADRYEQYF. The CDR3 region has the DNA TGTGCCAGCAGTGTATTCGCAGACCGCTACGAGCAGTACTTC.

This clone occurred a few times. The V and J genes are TRBV30 and TRBJ2-6; D is uncertain. This CDR3 has 15 amino acids. Trimming cost V 0 bases and J 3 bases, with 9 bases left between them. In germline, CDR1 is GTSNPN, CDR2 SVGIG (reference sequence). The CDR3 region is CAWSVGGFGANVLTF. The CDR3 nucleotides read TGTGCCTGGAGTGTAGGTGGGTTTGGGGCCAACGTCCTGACTTTC.

V gene TRBV5-8 combines with J gene TRBJ2-7, with D tentatively TRBD1 or TRBD2 (5 bases each). The CDR3 contains 14 residues. The germline V gene has CDR1 SGHTS and CDR2 YDEGEE. The V end lost 4 bases, the J end lost 7 bases, and 18 bases lay between the germline ends. The CDR3 is CASSRPGRSVEQYF. CDR3 sequence (DNA): TGTGCCAGCAGCCGTCCGGGACGGTCCGTTGAGCAGTACTTC.

The CDR3 spells CASSASSGSPLHF. CDR3 sequence (DNA): TGTGCCAGCAGCGCATCGAGTGGATCACCCCTCCACTTT. The J gene is TRBJ1-6, the V gene TRBV9; D not resolved. The CDR3 extends over 13 amino acids. Deletions cut 3 bases from V and 10 bases from J, with 11 bases between. Germline CDR1 SGDLS, CDR2 YYNGEE. The entire variable domain, with the rest obtained from reference TRBV9 and TRBJ1-6, is as follows: DSGVTQTPKHLITATGQRVTLRCSPRSGDLSVYWYQQSLDQGLQFLIQYYNGEERAKGNILERFSAQQFPDLHSELNLSSLELGDSALYFCASSASSGSPLHFGNGTRLTVT.

The gene calls are TRBV7-9 and TRBJ1-2; 12 positions match TRBD1. Unmatched junction bases numbered 8, after V lost 5 bases and J lost 4 bases. The CDR3 covers 16 residues. CDR1 is SEHNR, CDR2 FQNEAQ, per germline (reference sequence). The CDR3 nucleotides read TGTGCCAGCAGCCCCGGGACAGGGGGCGCAAGCTATGGCTACACCTTC. Translation gives CASSPGTGGASYGYTF.

The V call is TRBV6-1, the J call TRBJ2-1; D may be TRBD1 or TRBD2 (7 bases each). The germline gives CDR1 MNHNS, CDR2 SASEGT. Trimming stripped 2 bases from V and 8 bases from J, with 19 bases between. There are 16 residues in the CDR3. The DNA for the CDR3 is TGTGCCAGCAGTGAAAGGGTACCTTCAGGGGGGGATGAGCAGTTCTTC. Its translation is CASSERVPSGGDEQFF.

A remark on this clone: The sample holds other DNA sequences that translate to the same CDR3. The gene calls are TRBV6-4 and TRBJ2-6; D ambiguous. V gave up 6 bases and J gave up 5 bases, with 17 bases separating them. Per germline, CDR1 MRHNA and CDR2 SNTAGT. This CDR3 is built from 16 residues. The CDR3 sequence: CASSRTRQSRANVLTF. CDR3 bases: TGTGCCAGCAGCCGCACACGACAAAGTCGGGCCAACGTCCTGACTTTC.

This sequence joins TRBV19 and TRBJ1-6, with TRBD1 matching over 8 bases. The germline V gene has CDR1 LNHDA and CDR2 SQIVND (reference sequence). This CDR3 comprises 14 residues. J lost 9 bases, V lost 5 bases, and 6 bases had no gene match. DNA for the CDR3: TGTGCCAGTAGTGCTTGGACAGGGTCTTCACCCCTCCACTTT. Its protein product is CASSAWTGSSPLHF.

This chain connects TRBV9 to TRBJ2-7; 11 nucleotides match TRBD2. Germline V gene lookup returns CDR1 SGDLS and CDR2 YYNGEE. The CDR3 runs to 15 residues. The V segment lost 3 bases and the J segment 0 bases; nucleotides outside the gene matches: 2. CDR3 region: CASSATSGVSYEQYF. The CDR3 DNA sequence: TGTGCCAGCAGCGCGACTAGCGGGGTCTCCTACGAGCAGTACTTC. The whole variable domain, filled in from reference TRBV9 and TRBJ2-7, reads DSGVTQTPKHLITATGQRVTLRCSPRSGDLSVYWYQQSLDQGLQFLIQYYNGEERAKGNILERFSAQQFPDLHSELNLSSLELGDSALYFCASSATSGVSYEQYFGPGTRLTVT.

The chain links TRBV6-5 to TRBJ2-3; D is ambiguous. The germline V gene has CDR1 MNHEY and CDR2 SVGAGI. This CDR3 is 14 amino acids long. V was shortened by 0 bases and J by 3 bases, with 7 bases between the two germline ends. The CDR3 loop reads CASSYSLETDTQYF. CDR3 nucleotides: TGTGCCAGCAGTTACTCCTTAGAGACAGATACGCAGTATTTT.

The chain joins TRBV28 to TRBJ1-4; unclear D gene. CDR1 MDHEN and CDR2 SYDVKM come from the germline V gene. Trimming stripped 3 bases from V and 0 bases from J, with 8 bases between. The CDR3 consists of 15 residues. The CDR3 protein is CASSLTPATNEKLFF. CDR3 nucleotide sequence: TGTGCCAGCAGTTTGACTCCTGCAACTAATGAAAAACTGTTTTTT.

This chain connects TRBV14 to TRBJ2-2; TRBD2 is a possible D gene (6 bases). V lost 4 bases and J lost 6, with 9 bases in between. The CDR3 has 13 residues. Looked up from germline, CDR1 is SGHDN and CDR2 is FVKESK. The CDR3 reads CASSLGGPGELFF. The CDR3 DNA sequence: TGTGCCAGCAGCCTCGGGGGTCCCGGGGAGCTGTTTTTT.

The CDR3 loop reads CASTQAGTATYEQYF. The CDR3 region has the DNA TGTGCCAGCACTCAAGCCGGGACAGCAACCTACGAGCAGTACTTC. The rearrangement joins TRBV28 to TRBJ2-7; 7 bases agree with TRBD1. Per germline, CDR1 MDHEN and CDR2 SYDVKM. V trimming: 7 bases; J trimming: 2 bases; junction bases outside the gene matches: 11. This CDR3 region has 15 residues.

Concerning this clone: Compared with germline, one end of the junction differs, possibly owing to a read error. The rearrangement uses TRBV5-4 and TRBJ2-7, with TRBD1 as a possible D gene (6 bases). Germline V gene data show CDR1 as SGHNT and CDR2 as YYREEE (reference sequence). This CDR3 comprises 14 residues. The CDR3 loop reads CASSPIQGLYEQYF. Written as DNA, the CDR3 is TGCGCCAGCAGCCCGATACAGGGTTTATACGAGCAGTACTTC.

V is TRBV19 and J is TRBJ2-1, with 7 bases matching TRBD2. V dropped 5 bases and J dropped 4; count of bases not matched to a gene: 5. The CDR3 length is 14 residues. Germline CDR1 is LNHDA and CDR2 is SQIVND (reference sequence). The CDR3 protein is CASSLIGGYNEQFF. The CDR3 DNA is TGTGCCAGTAGTCTTATCGGGGGGTACAATGAGCAGTTCTTC.

The gene calls are TRBV13 and TRBJ1-1, with D perhaps TRBD1 (5 bases). Germline V gene data show CDR1 as PRHDT and CDR2 as FYEKMQ (reference sequence). The CDR3 has 15 amino acids. V lost 0 bases to trimming and J lost 4 bases, with 12 bases between them. This CDR3 reads CASSLGQGRSTEAFF. In DNA, the CDR3 is TGTGCCAGCAGCTTAGGGCAGGGAAGATCCACTGAAGCTTTCTTT.

This clone has just a few counts. The V gene is TRBV4-1, the J gene TRBJ2-7; D might be TRBD1 (6 bases). V was clipped by 7 bases and J by 0 bases, with 13 bases between them. Germline assignment: CDR1 MGHRA and CDR2 YSYEKL. The CDR3 spans 14 residues. CDR3: CASKGDIVSYEQYF. CDR3 nucleotides: TGCGCCAGCAAGGGGGACATCGTCTCCTACGAGCAGTACTTC.

The gene calls are TRBV11-2 and TRBJ2-7; no clear D. Germline V CDR1 and CDR2: SGHAT, FQNNGV. CDR3 length: 15 residues. The germline V and J ends were trimmed by 0 bases and 4 bases, with 13 bases remaining between them. The CDR3 reads CASSLDITVRYEQYF. The CDR3 nucleotides read TGTGCCAGCAGCTTAGATATTACAGTCAGGTACGAGCAGTACTTC.

The genes are TRBV6-5 and TRBJ2-5; 9 positions match TRBD1. The CDR3 is 13 residues long. V trimming: 6 bases; J trimming: 5 bases; junction bases outside the gene matches: 4. Germline V CDR1 and CDR2: MNHEY, SVGAGI. The CDR3 DNA reads as TGTGCCAGCAGCTACAGGGGGCCGGAGACCCAGTACTTC. The encoded protein is CASSYRGPETQYF.

By share of the sample, this clone is medium-sized. The chain links TRBV9 to TRBJ1-2; maybe TRBD1 (5 bases). The V end was cut by 1 base, the J end by 6 bases, with 13 bases between. Germline CDR1 and CDR2: SGDLS and YYNGEE. This CDR3 is 14 amino acids long. The CDR3 protein is CASSVRSLGDGYTF. The CDR3 coding sequence is TGTGCCAGCAGCGTAAGAAGTTTAGGGGATGGCTACACCTTC.

The chain has TRBV19 and TRBJ1-5; D call uncertain. This CDR3 spans 16 amino acids. Germline V CDR1 and CDR2: LNHDA, SQIVND (reference sequence). Trimming took 8 bases from V and 3 from J, leaving 20 bases between them. CDR3 residues: CASARGREINNQPQHF. CDR3 bases: TGTGCCAGTGCCAGAGGTAGGGAAATAAACAATCAGCCCCAGCATTTT.

The chain couples TRBV9 to TRBJ2-3, with D perhaps matching TRBD1 or TRBD2 (5 bases each). The CDR3 covers 16 residues. V shed 3 bases and J shed 0 bases, with 14 bases lying between them. Germline V CDR1 and CDR2: SGDLS, YYNGEE. The CDR3 is CASSDRGAGSTDTQYF. The CDR3 DNA follows: TGTGCCAGCAGCGATCGAGGGGCGGGTAGCACAGATACGCAGTATTTT.

This clone has just a few counts. The rearrangement joins TRBV6-5 to TRBJ2-2, with 8 bases that match TRBD1. The germline gives CDR1 MNHEY, CDR2 SVGAGI. V lost 6 bases to trimming and J lost 1 base; unmatched junction nucleotides: 4. The CDR3 has 15 residues. CDR3 loop: CASRAGTGNTGELFF. DNA for the CDR3: TGTGCCAGCAGGGCCGGGACAGGGAACACCGGGGAGCTGTTTTTT.

This rearrangement joins TRBV28 to TRBJ1-2; D is perhaps TRBD1 (6 bases). Trimming took off 5 bases at V and 5 bases at J, with 6 bases between the two ends. The CDR3 length is 11 residues. Germline V gives CDR1 MDHEN, CDR2 SYDVKM. In DNA form, the CDR3 reads TGTGCCAGCAGTAGGGGGTATGGCTACACCTTC. Amino acid sequence: CASSRGYGYTF.

This chain connects TRBV6-5 to TRBJ2-7, with a tentative D call TRBD2 (5 bases). V shed 6 bases and J shed 0 bases, with 12 bases lying between them. The CDR3 has 14 amino acids. The germline V gene has CDR1 MNHEY and CDR2 SVGAGI. CDR3 nucleotide sequence: TGTGCCAGCAGCGAAACGGGAAGCTCCTACGAGCAGTACTTC. Translation gives CASSETGSSYEQYF.